The present T cell receptor (beta chain) was sequenced within a study of CD8 T cells in Susac syndrome. The CDR3 runs 14 residues. Germline V CDR1 and CDR2: LGHDT, YNNKEL (reference sequence). Trimming left V 4 bases short and J 5 bases short, with 14 bases between. Random hexamers served to reverse transcribe roughly 0.5 to 1 ug RNA. From the immunoSEQ multiplex PCR reads, TCRdb called clonotypes with MiXCR, one entry per CDR3 protein. The table has approximately 120,000 distinct CDR3 sequences, about 93% seen once. This chain joins TRBV3-1 and TRBJ1-2, with unresolved D. This clonotype was sampled from a human donor in good health. Input material: CD4+ T cells from PBMCs. The CDR3 nucleotides are TGTGCCAGCAGCCCGACGTTCGGGGAATATGGCTACACCTTC. It specifies CASSPTFGEYGYTF. Full variable domain (missing parts from reference TRBV3-1 and TRBJ1-2): DTAVSQTPKYLVTQMGNDKSIKCEQNLGHDTMYWYKQDSKKFLKIMFSYNNKELIINETVPNRFSPKSPDKAHLNLHINSLELGDSAVYFCASSPTFGEYGYTFGSGTRLTVV.